These T cell receptor beta chains were read from a single sample in a study of response to subunit inactivated influenza vaccine. TCRdb recomputed calls from the RT-PCR reads with MiXCR, one row per CDR3 protein. The sample includes 450,000 to 550,000 distinct CDR3 sequences, around 25% of them seen just once. The sample here was CD4+ T cells sorted from PBMCs, taken 4 to 6 days after vaccination. These receptors were collected from a man aged 50-60 years who received an inactivated influenza vaccine. CDR3s include the opening cysteine and the closing phenylalanine or tryptophan. D genes are given only for firm matches. The size entry is marked missing in some rows and otherwise reads once, few, many or a size class.

v_gene	len	j_gene	d_gene	abundance	CDR3aa	CDR3nt
TRBV20-1	14	TRBJ2-3	-	-	CSAIEGRGTDTQYF	TGCAGTGCAATAGAAGGCAGGGGTACAGATACGCAGTATTTT
TRBV7-2	13	TRBJ2-1	TRBD2	-	CASSLGLAFKQFF	TGTGCCAGCAGCTTAGGACTAGCGTTTAAGCAGTTCTTC
TRBV7-2	16	TRBJ2-2	TRBD2	once	CASSRASGAGDGELFF	TGTGCCAGCAGCCGCGCAAGCGGGGCTGGGGACGGGGAGCTGTTTTTT
TRBV5-1	17	TRBJ2-2	TRBD2	-	CASSLGPRTSFTGELFF	TGCGCCAGCAGCTTGGGGCCAAGGACTAGCTTCACCGGGGAGCTGTTTTTT
TRBV24-1	17	TRBJ2-5	TRBD2	-	CATSDGLAGVLGETQYF	TGTGCCACCAGTGATGGTCTAGCGGGAGTATTGGGAGAGACCCAGTACTTC
TRBV11-2	14	TRBJ2-1	-	-	CASTLGGTYNEQFF	TGTGCCAGCACCCTAGGGGGTACCTACAATGAGCAGTTCTTC
TRBV2	12	TRBJ2-5	-	few	CASSVGDRTQYF	TGTGCCAGCAGTGTTGGGGACCGAACCCAGTACTTC
TRBV10-3	13	TRBJ2-7	-	-	CAISDSRDFEQYF	TGTGCCATCAGTGACAGCAGGGACTTCGAGCAGTACTTC
TRBV20-1	13	TRBJ1-4	-	many	CSARDGPGEKLFF	TGCAGTGCTAGAGATGGGCCCGGCGAAAAACTGTTTTTT
TRBV28	16	TRBJ2-7	TRBD2	-	CASSPLSGGLRSGQYF	TGTGCCAGCAGTCCTTTGAGCGGGGGCCTCCGCTCGGGGCAGTACTTC
TRBV10-3	14	TRBJ2-1	TRBD2	few	CAIRSTLAANEQFF	TGTGCCATCCGTAGCACACTAGCGGCCAATGAGCAGTTCTTC
TRBV12-3/TRBV12-4	14	TRBJ1-5	-	-	CASSSGPSNQPQHF	TGTGCCAGCAGTTCGGGACCGAGCAATCAGCCCCAGCATTTT
TRBV12-3/TRBV12-4	16	TRBJ2-3	-	-	CASSLRDSRRADTQYF	TGTGCCAGCAGTCTCCGGGACTCCCGACGAGCAGATACGCAGTATTTT
TRBV4-2	12	TRBJ2-3	-	-	CASSQTADTQYF	TGTGCCAGCAGCCAAACAGCAGATACGCAGTATTTT
TRBV6-1	15	TRBJ2-1	TRBD2	-	CASSRGGPSHNEQFF	TGTGCCAGCAGTCGGGGGGGGCCGTCACACAATGAGCAGTTCTTC
TRBV7-2	15	TRBJ2-3	TRBD2	few	CASSSLAGVIDTQYF	TGTGCCAGCAGCTCACTAGCGGGGGTAATAGATACGCAGTATTTT
TRBV5-1	15	TRBJ2-3	TRBD2	-	CASSLASGGTDTQYF	TGCGCCAGCAGCTTGGCCAGCGGGGGCACAGATACGCAGTATTTT
TRBV7-2	13	TRBJ2-2	-	-	CASSPRTKGELFF	TGTGCCAGCAGCCCCAGGACTAAGGGGGAGCTGTTTTTT
TRBV6-2/TRBV6-3	13	TRBJ1-1	-	few	CASSRGYNTEAFF	TGTGCCAGCAGTAGGGGCTATAACACTGAAGCTTTCTTT
TRBV29-1	15	TRBJ2-7	-	few	CSVTLGSGGQYEQYF	TGCAGCGTTACCCTTGGGTCAGGAGGCCAGTACGAGCAGTACTTC
TRBV5-5	14	TRBJ1-2	TRBD1	-	CASSQGTGSDGYTF	TGTGCCAGCAGCCAGGGGACAGGCTCAGATGGCTACACCTTC
TRBV12-3/TRBV12-4	16	TRBJ2-3	TRBD2	-	CASRRTSGGALDTQYF	TGTGCCAGCAGAAGGACTAGCGGGGGGGCCTTAGATACGCAGTATTTT
TRBV30	16	TRBJ2-1	-	-	CAWSALSGLPYNEQFF	TGTGCCTGGAGTGCCCTTAGCGGACTCCCCTACAATGAGCAGTTCTTC
TRBV12-3/TRBV12-4	13	TRBJ1-2	-	-	CASSFKANYGYTF	TGTGCCAGCAGTTTTAAAGCTAACTATGGCTACACCTTC
TRBV5-1	16	TRBJ2-1	-	-	CASSQPSARVGNEQFF	TGCGCCAGCAGCCAACCCAGTGCCAGGGTGGGGAATGAGCAGTTCTTC
TRBV7-2	12	TRBJ2-5	-	-	CASSLVIETQYF	TGTGCCAGCAGCTTAGTTATCGAGACCCAGTACTTC
TRBV20-1	15	TRBJ2-5	-	-	CSAPTGSTVRETQYF	TGCAGTGCTCCTACAGGATCGACTGTTCGGGAGACCCAGTACTTC
TRBV12-3/TRBV12-4	15	TRBJ2-7	TRBD1	-	CASRLYRDRDHEQYF	TGTGCCAGCAGACTTTACCGGGACAGGGACCACGAGCAGTACTTC
TRBV20-1	14	TRBJ2-7	TRBD2	-	CSAREGLAGYEQYF	TGCAGTGCTAGAGAGGGACTAGCGGGCTACGAGCAGTACTTC
TRBV5-6	14	TRBJ2-5	-	-	CASSRGHLQETQYF	TGTGCCAGCAGCAGGGGACACCTCCAAGAGACCCAGTACTTC
TRBV20-1	16	TRBJ1-4	TRBD1	once	CSARPMTGRFIGKLFF	TGCAGTGCTCGACCCATGACAGGGAGGTTTATTGGAAAACTGTTTTTT
TRBV12-3/TRBV12-4	16	TRBJ1-2	TRBD1	-	CASRRQGSGSNYGYTF	TGTGCCAGCAGGAGACAGGGATCAGGATCTAACTATGGCTACACCTTC
TRBV20-1	13	TRBJ2-3	-	few	CSARGHFTDTQYF	TGCAGTGCTAGAGGGCACTTCACAGATACGCAGTATTTT
TRBV28	15	TRBJ2-2	TRBD1	few	CASLGQGLVTGELFF	TGTGCCAGCTTGGGACAGGGGTTAGTCACCGGGGAGCTGTTTTTT
TRBV10-3	13	TRBJ2-3	TRBD1	few	CAIGQGVTDTQYF	TGTGCCATCGGACAGGGGGTCACAGATACGCAGTATTTT
TRBV7-2	14	TRBJ2-5	-	few	CASSGTNGGETQYF	TGTGCCAGCAGCGGGACGAATGGAGGAGAGACCCAGTACTTC
TRBV12-3/TRBV12-4	11	TRBJ1-1	-	-	CARQLNTEAFF	TGTGCCAGACAGTTAAACACTGAAGCTTTCTTT
TRBV4-3	16	TRBJ2-2	-	few	CASSQDRLTNTGELFF	TGCGCCAGCAGCCAAGACAGGCTAACGAACACCGGGGAGCTGTTTTTT
TRBV4-1	17	TRBJ2-1	TRBD1	-	CASSQLLRGPTNNEQFF	TGCGCCAGCAGCCAACTGTTGAGGGGGCCTACTAACAATGAGCAGTTCTTC
TRBV7-2	14	TRBJ2-1	-	few	CASSLEWEYNEQFF	TGTGCCAGCAGCTTAGAATGGGAGTACAATGAGCAGTTCTTC
TRBV4-2	12	TRBJ2-7	-	-	CASSQEGAEQYF	TGTGCCAGCAGCCAAGAAGGGGCCGAGCAGTACTTC
TRBV18	15	TRBJ2-1	TRBD2	-	CASSPSSGDYNEQFF	TGTGCCAGCTCACCAAGTAGCGGGGACTACAATGAGCAGTTCTTC
TRBV20-1	14	TRBJ2-6	-	few	CSARTGPGANVLTF	TGCAGTGCTAGAACAGGGCCTGGGGCCAACGTCCTGACTTTC
TRBV7-2	14	TRBJ2-2	-	once	CASSSRHPTGELFF	TGTGCCAGCAGCTCCCGACACCCCACCGGGGAGCTGTTTTTT
TRBV25-1	17	TRBJ2-5	-	few	CASSDVLGGRGRETQYF	TGTGCCAGCAGTGATGTTCTGGGGGGGAGGGGGAGAGAGACCCAGTACTTC
TRBV6-1	13	TRBJ1-1	-	-	CASSEARYPEAFF	TGTGCCAGCAGTGAAGCGCGGTACCCTGAAGCTTTCTTT
TRBV4-3	15	TRBJ2-5	-	few	CASSQVLAAGETQYF	TGCGCCAGCAGCCAAGTCCTTGCTGCGGGGGAGACCCAGTACTTC
TRBV6-1	16	TRBJ1-6	-	few	CASSTGTGVGGSPLHF	TGTGCCAGCAGCACCGGGACCGGAGTCGGGGGGTCACCCCTCCACTTT
TRBV12-3/TRBV12-4	15	TRBJ2-1	TRBD2	few	CASSLSASGGYEQFF	TGTGCCAGCAGTTTATCGGCTAGCGGGGGGTATGAGCAGTTCTTC
TRBV20-1	15	TRBJ2-5	-	few	CSAREFLKGQETQYF	TGCAGTGCTAGAGAATTCCTAAAGGGGCAAGAGACCCAGTACTTC
TRBV7-6	16	TRBJ2-5	TRBD1	few	CASSLVGTGGVETQYF	TGTGCCAGCAGCTTAGTTGGGACAGGGGGCGTGGAGACCCAGTACTTC
TRBV20-1	12	TRBJ1-5	-	-	CSATYSNQPQHF	TGCAGTGCTACGTATAGCAATCAGCCCCAGCATTTT
TRBV10-2	18	TRBJ2-5	-	-	CASSEVGGALVTQETQYF	TGCGCCAGCAGTGAAGTCGGGGGAGCCCTCGTCACACAAGAGACCCAGTACTTC
TRBV20-1	15	TRBJ1-1	-	-	CSASERRTGMTEAFF	TGCAGTGCTAGCGAACGTCGGACCGGGATGACTGAAGCTTTCTTT
TRBV6-2/TRBV6-3	13	TRBJ1-1	-	-	CASSYLINSEAFF	TGTGCCAGCAGTTACCTAATTAATTCTGAAGCTTTCTTT
TRBV5-1	13	TRBJ2-7	-	many	CASSLPDSYEQYF	TGCGCCAGCAGCCTTCCTGACAGCTACGAGCAGTACTTC
TRBV4-2	15	TRBJ2-5	-	-	CASSQDGTRGETQYF	TGTGCCAGCAGCCAAGATGGGACGAGAGGGGAGACCCAGTACTTC
TRBV6-2/TRBV6-3	16	TRBJ2-1	TRBD2	few	CASSTSGARGRNEQFF	TGTGCCAGCAGTACTAGCGGGGCGAGGGGCCGCAATGAGCAGTTCTTC